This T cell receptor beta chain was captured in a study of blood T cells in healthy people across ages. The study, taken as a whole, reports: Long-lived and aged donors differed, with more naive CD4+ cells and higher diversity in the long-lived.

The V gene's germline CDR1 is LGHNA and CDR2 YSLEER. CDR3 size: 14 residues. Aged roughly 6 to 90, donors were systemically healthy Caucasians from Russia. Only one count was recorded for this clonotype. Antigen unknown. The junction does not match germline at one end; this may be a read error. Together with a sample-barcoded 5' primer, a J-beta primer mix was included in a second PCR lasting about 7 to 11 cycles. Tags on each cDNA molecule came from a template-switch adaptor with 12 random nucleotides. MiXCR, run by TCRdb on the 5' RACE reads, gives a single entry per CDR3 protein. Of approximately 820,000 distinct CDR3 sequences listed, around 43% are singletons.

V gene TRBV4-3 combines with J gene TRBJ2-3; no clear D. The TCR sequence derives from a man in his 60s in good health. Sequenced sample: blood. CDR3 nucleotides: TGCGCCAGCGGCCAAGTTTCAGGCGCAGATACGCAGTATTTT. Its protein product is CASGQVSGADTQYF.